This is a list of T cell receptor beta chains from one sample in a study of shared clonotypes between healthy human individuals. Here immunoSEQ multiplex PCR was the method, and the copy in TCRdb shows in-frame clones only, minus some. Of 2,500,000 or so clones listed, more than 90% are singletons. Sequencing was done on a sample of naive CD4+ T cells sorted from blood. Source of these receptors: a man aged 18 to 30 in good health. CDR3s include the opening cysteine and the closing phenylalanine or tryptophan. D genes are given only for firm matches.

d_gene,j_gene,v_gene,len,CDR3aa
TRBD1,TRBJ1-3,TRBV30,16,CAWSVSRTGIGNTIYF
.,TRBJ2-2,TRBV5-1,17,CASSFRSGPTNTGELFF
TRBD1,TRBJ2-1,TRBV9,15,CASSGGQVSYNEQFF
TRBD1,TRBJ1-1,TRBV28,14,CASTLAGGPSEAFF
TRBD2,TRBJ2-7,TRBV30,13,CAWRGLAELEQYF
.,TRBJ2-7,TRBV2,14,CASSDGGQPYEQYF
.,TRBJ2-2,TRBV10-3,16,CAISPQVAANTGELFF
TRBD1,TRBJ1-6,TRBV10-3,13,CAISGDRESPLHF
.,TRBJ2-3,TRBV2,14,CASSEAEYTDTQYF
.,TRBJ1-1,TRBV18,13,CASSAGQDTEAFF
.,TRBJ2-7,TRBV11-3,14,CASSLLRPTYEQYF
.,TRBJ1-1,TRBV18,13,CASSESMGAEAFF
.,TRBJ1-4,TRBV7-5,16,CARSFSSGQGNEKLFF
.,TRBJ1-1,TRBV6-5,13,CASSYSREGEAFF
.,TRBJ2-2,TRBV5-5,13,CASSLLNTGELFF
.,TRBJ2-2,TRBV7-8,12,CASSLPNGELFF
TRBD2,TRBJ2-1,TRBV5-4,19,CASNRGGLAGGFSYNEQFF
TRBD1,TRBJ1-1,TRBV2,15,CASDQGGIWDTEAFF
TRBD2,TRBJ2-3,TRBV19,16,CASSIVAGGGTDTQYF
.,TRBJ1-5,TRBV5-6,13,CASSTNLGQPQHF